The T cell receptor (beta chain) under discussion was sequenced for a study of T cells in Graves' hyperthyroidism and ophthalmopathy. Study-wide background: Peripheral blood was secured at the point of initial diagnosis, before any treatment.

CDR1 ENHRY and CDR2 SYGVKD come from the germline V gene. This CDR3 contains 16 residues. Comment on this clonotype: The antigen is not known. The junction and the germline gene differ at one end; a read error may be behind it.

General study points: Ophthalmopathy prediction by the model preceded onset by a median approximately six months.

Diagnostic decisions used clinical symptoms, serum thyroxine and TRAb, thyroid ultrasound and orbital computed tomography. Regions amplified from RNA transcripts were the TCR beta CDR3 regions. When the TCR CDR3 underwent first-round RT-PCR, the HTBI primer set was used. TCRdb processed the multiplex PCR reads anew with MiXCR; each CDR3 protein has one entry. The table shows about 360,000 distinct CDR3 sequences, with 15% to 19% occurring only once. The chain is built from TRBV10-3 and TRBJ1-6, with a weak D call TRBD1 (5 bases). The sequencing sample was made of blood. The receptor was derived from a young woman with Graves' hyperthyroidism that later progressed to Graves' ophthalmopathy. The CDR3 loop is CAISPRGGSYNPPLHF. CDR3 DNA sequence: TGTGCCATCAGCCCAAGGGGTGGCTCCTATAATCCACCCCTCCACTTT.